Following are 9 T cell receptor beta chains from one sample sequenced in a study of blood T cell repertoires in COVID-19. Clones were sequenced by immunoSEQ multiplex PCR, and TCRdb holds only the in-frame ones, with some missing. Of under 200,000 clones listed, roughly 80% are singletons. The sample taken for sequencing was PBMCs or T cells enriched from blood (not recorded which). These receptors all stem from a man aged 50-60 years who had recovered from COVID-19.

V usage is TRBV11-2 and J usage is TRBJ1-2; no clear D. Germline values: CDR1 SGHAT, CDR2 FQNNGV. The CDR3 covers 14 residues. Trimming took off 0 bases at V and 4 bases at J, with 9 bases between the two ends. The DNA for the CDR3 is TGTGCCAGCAGCTTAGAGAGAGCCTCCTATGGCTACACCTTC. It codes for CASSLERASYGYTF.

This clone was seen a handful of times. The chain carries TRBV5-1 and TRBJ2-7, with D perhaps TRBD2 (5 bases). The CDR3 consists of 14 residues. The germline V gene has CDR1 SGHRS and CDR2 YFSETQ. The ends were cut back, 6 bases at V and 0 bases at J, with 13 bases in the middle. CDR3: CASTGLPPSYEQYF. In nucleotides, the CDR3 is TGCGCCAGCACGGGGTTACCCCCCTCCTACGAGCAGTACTTC.

This clone was observed once. The rearrangement uses TRBV2 and TRBJ2-5, with D uncertain. Trimming left V 6 bases short and J 5 bases short, with 13 bases between. CDR1 and CDR2 from the germline V gene are SNHLY and FYNNEI. The CDR3 runs to 13 residues. The CDR3 coding sequence is TGTGCCAGCAGGCAGGCCCCAGTGGAGACCCAGTACTTC. This gives the protein CASRQAPVETQYF.

The rearrangement uses TRBV6-1 and TRBJ2-2; no firm D call. The CDR3 length is 15 residues. V dropped 2 bases and J dropped 6 bases, with 13 bases sitting between them. Germline V gives CDR1 MNHNS, CDR2 SASEGT. The CDR3 loop is CASSEQRRVAGELFF. The CDR3 nucleotides are TGTGCCAGCAGTGAACAGCGCCGGGTGGCCGGGGAGCTGTTTTTT.

The rearrangement uses TRBV7-9 and TRBJ2-5; weak D call: TRBD1 (5 bases). Germline CDR1 and CDR2: SEHNR and FQNEAQ (reference sequence). V was cut by 5 bases and J by 4 bases, with 14 bases left in between. The CDR3 sequence is 14 residues long. For the CDR3, the DNA is TGTGCCAGCAGCCTCGACAGCCGGGTAGAGACCCAGTACTTC. Protein product: CASSLDSRVETQYF.

The rearrangement links TRBV11-1 to TRBJ2-5; D unresolved. CDR1 is SGHAT and CDR2 is FQDESV in the germline V gene (reference sequence). The CDR3 runs 16 residues. The V end was cut by 5 bases, the J end by 5 bases, with 21 bases between. The CDR3 region has the DNA TGTGCCAGCAGCCAGCGACGGCGGCAGAGTGGGGAGACCCAGTACTTC. As protein: CASSQRRRQSGETQYF.

The chain couples TRBV3-1 (or the pseudogene TRBV3-2) to TRBJ1-1, with a possible D match to TRBD1 (6 bases). This CDR3 is 17 amino acids long. V lost 2 bases and J 1 base, leaving 17 bases between the germline ends. Germline lookup yields CDR1 LGHDT and CDR2 YNNKEL (reference sequence). This chain's CDR3 is CASSQIQGLGENTEAFF. CDR3 nucleotides: TGTGCCAGCAGCCAAATCCAGGGGCTAGGGGAGAACACTGAAGCTTTCTTT.

The chain carries TRBV6-5 and TRBJ2-6; D is unclear. Germline V lookup: CDR1 MNHEY, CDR2 SVGAGI. This CDR3 has 16 amino acids. Trimming took off 4 bases at V and 0 bases at J, with 10 bases between the two ends. CDR3 sequence (DNA): TGTGCCAGCAGTTCCGGAGATACCTCTGGGGCCAACGTCCTGACTTTC. The encoded protein is CASSSGDTSGANVLTF.

This rearrangement joins TRBV25-1 to TRBJ2-3; unclear D gene. The CDR3 spans 12 residues. Germline lookup yields CDR1 MGHDK and CDR2 SYGVNS. Trimming cost V 3 bases and J 5 bases, with 6 bases left between them. CDR3 DNA sequence: TGTGCCAGCAGTGAGCGTCGAGATACGCAGTATTTT. Translation gives CASSERRDTQYF.